This T cell receptor (beta chain) originates from a study of T-cell memory formation after mild COVID-19. Study information: Clusters were largely donor specific.

Notes on the study in general: Clones which contracted sat mainly in CM and EM if CD4+, and in EMRA if CD8+. CD4/CD8 balance held among clones contracting day 15 to 85, and later expanders leaned CD4+. Within pre-infection memory, some responding clones were found, suggesting cross-reactive memory joined.

This clonotype appeared a few times. Its antigen remains unidentified. Germline lookup yields CDR1 SGHDN and CDR2 FVKESK. The CDR3 has 19 residues. The V segment lost 4 bases and the J segment 3 bases; nucleotides outside the gene matches: 20. From the 5' RACE reads, TCRdb called clonotypes with MiXCR, one entry per CDR3 protein. In the table there are around 130,000 distinct CDR3 sequences, about 15% of which are singletons. Sequencing was carried out using PBMCs or a T cell subset sorted from them (not recorded which). The chain has TRBV14 and TRBJ1-1, with TRBD1 matching over 7 bases. This receptor was obtained from an adult woman who had mild COVID-19 (a few samples of this study predate the infection). Cell type and time point are not known. The chain's CDR3 is CASSLASWRQGARDTEAFF. CDR3 in DNA: TGTGCCAGCAGCCTTGCGTCATGGAGACAGGGAGCGAGGGACACTGAAGCTTTCTTT.